This note documents a single T cell receptor beta chain sequence. Only in-frame clones appear in the TCRdb table, and some are missing; sequencing was by immunoSEQ multiplex PCR. The sample shows about 27,000 clones, approximately 80% of them seen only once. This entry comes from a study of OX40 agonist ivuxolimab in advanced cancers. Per the germline V gene, CDR1 is MDHEN and CDR2 is SYDVKM. The CDR3 is 14 amino acids. Trimming took off 3 bases at V and 0 bases at J, with 8 bases between the two ends. This specimen was CD4+ or CD8+ T cells sorted from blood, taken in a trial of the OX40 agonist ivuxolimab. This rearrangement joins TRBV28 to TRBJ1-2, with D unclear. The source is an adult with an advanced solid tumor such as melanoma, head and neck, liver or kidney cancer. In DNA form, the CDR3 reads TGTGCCAGCAGTTTTCCGACATCTAACTATGGCTACACCTTC. Translating it yields CASSFPTSNYGYTF.